The clone carrying this T cell receptor beta chain was picked up one time. Its antigen remains unidentified. It was negative isolation that provided the CD8+ and CD4+ T cells, whereas TEMRA cells were enriched by FACS. This sample was included in a study of CD8 T cells in Susac syndrome. The RNA input was roughly 0.45 to 1 ug, and it was reverse transcribed with random hexamers. TCRdb reanalysed the immunoSEQ multiplex PCR reads using MiXCR and keeps one entry per CDR3 protein. Among 150,000 to 200,000 distinct CDR3 sequences listed, around 93% were seen once. The study, taken as a whole, reports: The study acknowledged a relatively small number of individuals in its TCR sequencing and HLA analysis.

The junction had 9 bases not matched to a gene; V was cut back by 5 bases and J by 3 bases. The length of the CDR3 is 16 residues. Germline-derived CDR1 and CDR2 are MNHEY and SVGEGT. V usage is TRBV6-2 or TRBV6-3 and J usage is TRBJ2-1, with TRBD2 identical over 8 bases. The TCR was taken from a human donor with multiple sclerosis. Sequencing used CD4+ T cells from PBMCs. The CDR3 DNA sequence: TGTGCCAGCAGTCCTCATCCTAGCGGGCTCTACAATGAGCAGTTCTTC. Translated, it gives CASSPHPSGLYNEQFF.